Sequencing of this T cell receptor (beta chain) was carried out in a study of control samples from healthy donors and cancer patients. This CDR3 has 15 residues. V shed 3 bases and J 5 bases; nucleotides not matched to a gene: 10. The germline gives CDR1 SGHTS, CDR2 YDEGEE. The protocol was immunoSEQ multiplex PCR, while the TCRdb copy is restricted to in-frame clones and leaves out a portion. The sample yields about 94,000 clones, 85% to 90% seen once. This clonotype originated in a woman between 45 and 65 years old in good health. This chain links TRBV5-8 with TRBJ1-2, with 7 bases aligning to TRBD1. The sequencing input was blood. CDR3 in DNA: TGTGCCAGCAGCTGGGGAGGGACAGCTTTTTATGGCTACACCTTC. Protein product: CASSWGGTAFYGYTF. Supplemented by reference TRBV5-8 and TRBJ1-2, the full variable domain reads EAGVTQSPTHLIKTRGQQATLRCSPISGHTSVYWYQQALGLGLQFLLWYDEGEERNRGNFPPRFSGRQFPNYSSELNVNALELEDSALYLCASSWGGTAFYGYTFGSGTRLTVV.